This T cell receptor beta chain was recorded in a study of blood T cell repertoires in COVID-19. Study-level information: T cells, B-cell-depleted T cells, or PBMCs supplied cDNA or gDNA.

The authors' processing: Reference gene primer amplification gave estimated nucleated cell counts. TCRdb's copy holds only in-frame clones and misses some; the assay was immunoSEQ multiplex PCR. Clone size and the V and J calls come from that table; the DNA yielded D and trimming. This table has tens of thousands of clones, about 89% appearing once. V lost 0 bases to trimming and J lost 6 bases, with 12 bases between them. In germline, CDR1 is SGHTA, CDR2 FQGNSA. The CDR3 loop spans 15 amino acids. What was sequenced was peripheral blood. This TCR derives from a man in his fifties with active COVID-19. This rearrangement joins TRBV7-2 to TRBJ2-4, with D perhaps TRBD2 (6 bases). CDR3 residues: CASSLATSTSNIQYF. The CDR3 DNA follows: TGTGCCAGCAGCTTAGCGACTAGTACTTCAAACATTCAGTACTTC. Full variable domain (remainder filled in from reference TRBV7-2 and TRBJ2-4): GAGVSQSPSNKVTEKGKDVELRCDPISGHTALYWYRQSLGQGLEFLIYFQGNSAPDKSGLPSDRFSAERTGGSVSTLTIQRTQQEDSAVYLCASSLATSTSNIQYFGAGTRLSVL.